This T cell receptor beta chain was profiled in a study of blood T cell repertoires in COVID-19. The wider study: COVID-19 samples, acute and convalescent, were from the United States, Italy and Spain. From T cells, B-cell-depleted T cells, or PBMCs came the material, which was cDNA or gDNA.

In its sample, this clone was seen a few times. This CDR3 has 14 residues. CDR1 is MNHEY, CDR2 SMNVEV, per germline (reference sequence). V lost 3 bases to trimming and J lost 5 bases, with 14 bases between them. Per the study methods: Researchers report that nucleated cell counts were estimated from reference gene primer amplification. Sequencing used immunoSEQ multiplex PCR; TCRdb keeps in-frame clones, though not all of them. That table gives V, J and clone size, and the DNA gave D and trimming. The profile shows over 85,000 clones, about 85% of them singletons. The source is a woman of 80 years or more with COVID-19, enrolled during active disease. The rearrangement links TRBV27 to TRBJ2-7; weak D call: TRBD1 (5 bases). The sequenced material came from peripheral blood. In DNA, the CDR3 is TGTGCCAGCAGTTTGGTTCAGGGCCTGCACGAGCAGTACTTC. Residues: CASSLVQGLHEQYF.